This T cell receptor delta chain appears in the sequencing data of a study of γδ T cells in repeated Plasmodium falciparum infection. After removal of 4 bases from V and 3 bases from J, the junction contained 12 bases not matched to a gene. The CDR3 runs 16 residues. CDR1 and CDR2 (germline): TVYSNPD, GDNSRS (reference sequence). Bulk repertoires came from Vgamma9/Vdelta2+ or Vdelta2-negative gammadelta T cells flow-sorted from PBMC. As regards this clone: The protein TCRdb gives is from a much larger clone and does not agree with this DNA's translation at residue 4, likely a read error; the protein shown here comes from the DNA.

Each sorted gammadelta sample had TRG and TRD chains sequenced. TCRdb fed the multiplex PCR reads into CATT to redo clone calling. The sample consists of tens of thousands of delta-chain clones, 0.98% of them appearing once. The chain recombines TRDV3 with TRDJ1; 12 bases map to TRDD3. Sequences were obtained from gamma-delta T cells from blood. The receptor's source is a pool of human donors (malaria-infected and uninfected, not separated). The CDR3 is CASLPYWGIQPDKLIF. DNA of the CDR3: TGTGCCTCGCTGCCATACTGGGGGATACAACCCGATAAACTCATCTTT. The full variable domain, its missing parts supplied by reference TRDV3 and TRDJ1, is CDKVTQSSPDQTVASGSEVVLLCTYDTVYSNPDLFWYRIRPDYSFQFVFYGDNSRSEGADFTQGRFSVKHILTQKAFHLVISPVRTEDSATYYCASLPYWGIQPDKLIFGKGTRVTVEP.